A selection of T cell receptor beta chains follows, all from one sample in a study of cytomegalovirus exposure and HLA in healthy donors. TCRdb's copy holds only in-frame clones and misses some; the assay was immunoSEQ multiplex PCR. The sample yields 250,000 or so clones, about 83% seen once. Sequenced material: PBMCs. These receptors were collected from a man between 18 and 29 years old in good health and CMV-seronegative. The CDR3 runs from the conserved cysteine through the conserved F or W. D genes are given only for firm matches. Clone size appears in some rows only: once, few, many, or a class for an expanded clone.

cdr3_aa: CASSLASGNYEQYF
cdr3_nt: TGTGCCAGCAGCTTAGCTAGCGGAAACTACGAGCAGTACTTC
j_call: TRBJ2-7
clone_size: few
cdr3_length: 14
v_call: TRBV7-2
d_call: .

cdr3_aa: CASSLRTGQETQYF
cdr3_nt: TGCGCCAGCAGCTTGCGGACAGGGCAAGAGACCCAGTACTTC
j_call: TRBJ2-5
clone_size: .
cdr3_length: 14
v_call: TRBV5-1
d_call: TRBD1

cdr3_aa: CSVGTGGSDTQYF
cdr3_nt: TGCAGCGTGGGTACAGGTGGGTCAGATACGCAGTATTTT
j_call: TRBJ2-3
clone_size: .
cdr3_length: 13
v_call: TRBV29-1
d_call: .

cdr3_aa: CASTGTGSHHEQYF
cdr3_nt: TGTGCCAGCACCGGGACAGGGAGTCACCACGAGCAGTACTTC
j_call: TRBJ2-7
clone_size: .
cdr3_length: 14
v_call: TRBV6-5
d_call: TRBD1

cdr3_aa: CASRIQGFPSGNTIYF
cdr3_nt: TGTGCCAGCAGGATCCAGGGCTTTCCCTCTGGAAACACCATATATTTT
j_call: TRBJ1-3
clone_size: .
cdr3_length: 16
v_call: TRBV7-6
d_call: .

cdr3_aa: CASTGAGLSGNTIYF
cdr3_nt: TGTGCCAGCACGGGCGCAGGACTCTCTGGAAACACCATATATTTT
j_call: TRBJ1-3
clone_size: .
cdr3_length: 15
v_call: TRBV2
d_call: .

cdr3_aa: CASSAQFEGLQEQYF
cdr3_nt: TGTGCCAGCAGTGCGCAGTTCGAGGGTTTGCAAGAGCAGTACTTC
j_call: TRBJ2-7
clone_size: .
cdr3_length: 15
v_call: TRBV2
d_call: .

cdr3_aa: CASSRTGATNTIYF
cdr3_nt: TGTGCCAGCAGCCGGACAGGCGCTACAAACACCATATATTTT
j_call: TRBJ1-3
clone_size: .
cdr3_length: 14
v_call: TRBV7-9
d_call: TRBD1

cdr3_aa: CASSLPPGEDEKLFF
cdr3_nt: TGTGCCAGCAGTTTACCTCCCGGGGAGGACGAAAAACTGTTTTTT
j_call: TRBJ1-4
clone_size: once
cdr3_length: 15
v_call: TRBV28
d_call: .

cdr3_aa: CASSLSGSSPGELFF
cdr3_nt: TGTGCCAGCAGCTTGTCTGGTAGCAGCCCCGGGGAGCTGTTTTTT
j_call: TRBJ2-2
clone_size: .
cdr3_length: 15
v_call: TRBV5-4
d_call: .

cdr3_aa: CASSKVPGSGELFF
cdr3_nt: TGTGCCAGCAGCAAAGTGCCGGGGTCCGGGGAGCTGTTTTTT
j_call: TRBJ2-2
clone_size: .
cdr3_length: 14
v_call: TRBV21-1
d_call: .

cdr3_aa: CASSYSPAATLHF
cdr3_nt: TGTGCCAGCAGTTACTCCCCGGCGGCAACCCTCCACTTT
j_call: TRBJ1-6
clone_size: once
cdr3_length: 13
v_call: TRBV6-5
d_call: .

cdr3_aa: CASSLGGGDEQYF
cdr3_nt: TGCGCCAGCAGCTTGGGCGGAGGTGACGAGCAGTACTTC
j_call: TRBJ2-7
clone_size: .
cdr3_length: 13
v_call: TRBV5-1
d_call: .

cdr3_aa: CASSLSWVAEQETQYF
cdr3_nt: TGCGCCAGCAGCCTCTCCTGGGTGGCGGAGCAAGAGACCCAGTACTTC
j_call: TRBJ2-5
clone_size: .
cdr3_length: 16
v_call: TRBV4-1
d_call: .

cdr3_aa: CASTYPRSYEQYF
cdr3_nt: TGTGCCAGCACGTACCCTCGGAGCTACGAGCAGTACTTC
j_call: TRBJ2-7
clone_size: few
cdr3_length: 13
v_call: TRBV27
d_call: .

cdr3_aa: CASSLDPLFTSGKTYEQYF
cdr3_nt: TGTGCCAGCAGTTTAGACCCCCTGTTTACCAGCGGCAAGACCTACGAGCAGTACTTC
j_call: TRBJ2-7
clone_size: .
cdr3_length: 19
v_call: TRBV27
d_call: .

cdr3_aa: CASSRPGQGRETQYF
cdr3_nt: TGTGCCAGCTCACGACCGGGACAGGGACGGGAGACCCAGTACTTC
j_call: TRBJ2-5
clone_size: .
cdr3_length: 15
v_call: TRBV18
d_call: TRBD1

cdr3_aa: CASSSLAGAWETQYF
cdr3_nt: TGTGCCAGCAGCTCTCTAGCGGGAGCCTGGGAGACCCAGTACTTC
j_call: TRBJ2-5
clone_size: once
cdr3_length: 15
v_call: TRBV7-3
d_call: TRBD2

cdr3_aa: CASSLLGQGHYEQYF
cdr3_nt: TGTGCCAGCAGCTTATTAGGTCAGGGCCACTACGAGCAGTACTTC
j_call: TRBJ2-7
clone_size: .
cdr3_length: 15
v_call: TRBV7-2
d_call: .

cdr3_aa: CASTRTGNSAGEQYF
cdr3_nt: TGTGCCAGCACGAGGACAGGGAATTCGGCAGGGGAGCAGTACTTC
j_call: TRBJ2-7
clone_size: .
cdr3_length: 15
v_call: TRBV6-6
d_call: TRBD1

cdr3_aa: CASSYPTSGNYEQYF
cdr3_nt: TGTGCCAGCAGCTATCCTACTAGCGGGAACTACGAGCAGTACTTC
j_call: TRBJ2-7
clone_size: .
cdr3_length: 15
v_call: TRBV7-2
d_call: TRBD2

cdr3_aa: CATSRGLAGLETQYF
cdr3_nt: TGTGCCACCAGCAGAGGACTAGCGGGGCTAGAGACCCAGTACTTC
j_call: TRBJ2-5
clone_size: .
cdr3_length: 15
v_call: TRBV15
d_call: TRBD2

cdr3_aa: CASSQSPRQGARYEQYF
cdr3_nt: TGCGCCAGCAGTCAATCGCCGAGACAGGGGGCGAGGTACGAGCAGTACTTC
j_call: TRBJ2-7
clone_size: .
cdr3_length: 17
v_call: TRBV23-1
d_call: TRBD1

cdr3_aa: CASSLLQGNEKLFF
cdr3_nt: TGTGCCAGCAGTTTACTTCAGGGGAATGAAAAACTGTTTTTT
j_call: TRBJ1-4
clone_size: .
cdr3_length: 14
v_call: TRBV28
d_call: .

cdr3_aa: CASSPRDQPQHF
cdr3_nt: TGTGCCAGCAGCCCGCGGGATCAGCCCCAGCATTTT
j_call: TRBJ1-5
clone_size: .
cdr3_length: 12
v_call: TRBV7-2
d_call: .

cdr3_aa: CASSPADRTEAFF
cdr3_nt: TGCGCCAGCAGCCCTGCCGATCGGACTGAAGCTTTCTTT
j_call: TRBJ1-1
clone_size: .
cdr3_length: 13
v_call: TRBV5-1
d_call: .

cdr3_aa: CATHLSLRGGETQYF
cdr3_nt: TGTGCCACTCACCTCTCTTTGCGGGGGGGAGAGACCCAGTACTTC
j_call: TRBJ2-5
clone_size: .
cdr3_length: 15
v_call: TRBV27
d_call: TRBD2

cdr3_aa: CASSIVPSRNQPQHF
cdr3_nt: TGTGCCAGTAGTATAGTACCGAGCCGCAATCAGCCCCAGCATTTT
j_call: TRBJ1-5
clone_size: few
cdr3_length: 15
v_call: TRBV19
d_call: .

cdr3_aa: CASGAGTGGSYGYTF
cdr3_nt: TGTGCCAGCGGGGCAGGGACGGGGGGGAGCTATGGCTACACCTTC
j_call: TRBJ1-2
clone_size: .
cdr3_length: 15
v_call: TRBV27
d_call: .

cdr3_aa: CASSQEGGAGGNQPQHF
cdr3_nt: TGCGCCAGCAGCCAAGAGGGGGGGGCCGGTGGCAATCAGCCCCAGCATTTT
j_call: TRBJ1-5
clone_size: .
cdr3_length: 17
v_call: TRBV4-1
d_call: .

cdr3_aa: CASSYLAGVHEQYF
cdr3_nt: TGTGCCAGCTCATACTTAGCGGGAGTCCACGAGCAGTACTTC
j_call: TRBJ2-7
clone_size: .
cdr3_length: 14
v_call: TRBV18
d_call: TRBD2

cdr3_aa: CAISAGGLAGTYEQYF
cdr3_nt: TGTGCCATCAGTGCGGGGGGACTAGCGGGGACCTACGAGCAGTACTTC
j_call: TRBJ2-7
clone_size: .
cdr3_length: 16
v_call: TRBV10-3
d_call: TRBD2

cdr3_aa: CATSYQTTGLGNSPLHF
cdr3_nt: TGTGCCACCTCTTACCAAACAACAGGCTTGGGAAATTCACCCCTCCACTTT
j_call: TRBJ1-6
clone_size: .
cdr3_length: 17
v_call: TRBV28
d_call: .

cdr3_aa: CASSSRDRGTEQYF
cdr3_nt: TGTGCCAGCAGCAGCCGGGACAGGGGCACCGAGCAGTACTTC
j_call: TRBJ2-7
clone_size: .
cdr3_length: 14
v_call: TRBV7-9
d_call: TRBD1

cdr3_aa: CASSGTALNSPLHF
cdr3_nt: TGTGCCAGCAGCGGGACAGCTCTAAACTCACCCCTCCACTTT
j_call: TRBJ1-6
clone_size: .
cdr3_length: 14
v_call: TRBV9
d_call: .

cdr3_aa: CASSVGREWGYEQYF
cdr3_nt: TGTGCCAGCAGCGTAGGACGGGAGTGGGGCTACGAGCAGTACTTC
j_call: TRBJ2-7
clone_size: .
cdr3_length: 15
v_call: TRBV9
d_call: .

cdr3_aa: CASSQAILSSYNEQFF
cdr3_nt: TGCGCCAGCAGCCAAGCTATATTAAGCTCCTACAATGAGCAGTTCTTC
j_call: TRBJ2-1
clone_size: .
cdr3_length: 16
v_call: TRBV4-3
d_call: .

cdr3_aa: CASSVATLSTDTQYF
cdr3_nt: TGTGCCAGCAGCGTAGCCACCCTAAGCACAGATACGCAGTATTTT
j_call: TRBJ2-3
clone_size: .
cdr3_length: 15
v_call: TRBV9
d_call: .

cdr3_aa: CASSFGQGGYNEQFF
cdr3_nt: TGTGCCAGCAGCTTCGGGCAGGGGGGATACAATGAGCAGTTCTTC
j_call: TRBJ2-1
clone_size: .
cdr3_length: 15
v_call: TRBV7-2
d_call: .

cdr3_aa: CASSFKGQSKTQYF
cdr3_nt: TGTGCCAGCAGTTTTAAAGGACAGTCCAAGACGCAGTATTTT
j_call: TRBJ2-3
clone_size: .
cdr3_length: 14
v_call: TRBV27
d_call: .

cdr3_aa: CASSPGDRKRTEAFF
cdr3_nt: TGTGCCAGCTCACCCGGGGACAGGAAAAGGACTGAAGCTTTCTTT
j_call: TRBJ1-1
clone_size: .
cdr3_length: 15
v_call: TRBV18
d_call: TRBD1

cdr3_aa: CASSEYIETQYF
cdr3_nt: TGTGCCAGCAGTGAATATATAGAGACCCAGTACTTC
j_call: TRBJ2-5
clone_size: .
cdr3_length: 12
v_call: TRBV25-1
d_call: .

cdr3_aa: CASSPSRGAYNEQFF
cdr3_nt: TGTGCCAGCAGCCCTTCTCGGGGTGCCTACAATGAGCAGTTCTTC
j_call: TRBJ2-1
clone_size: .
cdr3_length: 15
v_call: TRBV7-9
d_call: .

cdr3_aa: CASSLGGRATGELFF
cdr3_nt: TGTGCCAGCAGCTTAGGCGGGAGGGCCACCGGGGAGCTGTTTTTT
j_call: TRBJ2-2
clone_size: once
cdr3_length: 15
v_call: TRBV7-7
d_call: TRBD2

cdr3_aa: CASSRTGTSGHEQFF
cdr3_nt: TGTGCCAGCAGCAGAACCGGGACTAGCGGACACGAGCAGTTCTTC
j_call: TRBJ2-1
clone_size: .
cdr3_length: 15
v_call: TRBV9
d_call: TRBD2

cdr3_aa: CASGPLSTSDTQYF
cdr3_nt: TGCGCCAGCGGCCCCTTATCGACATCAGATACGCAGTATTTT
j_call: TRBJ2-3
clone_size: .
cdr3_length: 14
v_call: TRBV5-1
d_call: .